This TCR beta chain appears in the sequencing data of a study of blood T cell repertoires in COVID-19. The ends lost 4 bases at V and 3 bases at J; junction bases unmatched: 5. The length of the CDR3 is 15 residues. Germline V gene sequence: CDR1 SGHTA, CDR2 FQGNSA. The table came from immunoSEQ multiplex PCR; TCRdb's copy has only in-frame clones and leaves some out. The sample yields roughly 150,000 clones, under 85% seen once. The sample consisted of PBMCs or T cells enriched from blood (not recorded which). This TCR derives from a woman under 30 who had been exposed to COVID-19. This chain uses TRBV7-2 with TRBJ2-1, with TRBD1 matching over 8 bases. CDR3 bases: TGTGCCAGCAGCTCCGGACAGGGTATCTACAATGAGCAGTTCTTC. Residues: CASSSGQGIYNEQFF.